A selection of T cell receptor beta chains follows, all from one sample in a study of blood T cell repertoires in COVID-19. Only in-frame clones appear in the TCRdb table, and some are missing; sequencing was by immunoSEQ multiplex PCR. This sample has 99,000 or so clones, with about 82% found just once. Sample: peripheral blood. All receptors derive from a woman aged 55-70 years in a cohort sampled during active or convalescent COVID-19. Each CDR3 is given with its conserved first and last residue. The D gene is left open where the match is weak. Clone sizes are given selectively: once, few, many, or a class where the clone is expanded.

length | J | D | V | size | DNA | CDR3
16 | TRBJ2-2 | TRBD1 | TRBV3-1/TRBV3-2 | . | TGTGCCAGCAGCCAAAGGAAACAGGGGCACACCGGGGAGCTGTTTTTT | CASSQRKQGHTGELFF
17 | TRBJ1-6 | . | TRBV2 | . | TGTGCCAGCAGTTCAGCCCCTGGACAATCCGGTAATTCACCCCTCCACTTT | CASSSAPGQSGNSPLHF
15 | TRBJ2-3 | . | TRBV2 | few | TGTGCCAGCACCCCGGGTTGGATTAACACAGATACGCAGTATTTT | CASTPGWINTDTQYF
22 | TRBJ1-5 | . | TRBV27 | . | TGTGCCAGCAGTCGAGCGGCGGGGGCGGGTGCACGGGGCGTTTATAGCAATCAGCCCCAGCATTTT | CASSRAAGAGARGVYSNQPQHF
14 | TRBJ2-7 | TRBD1 | TRBV5-1 | . | TGCGCCAGCAGCTCGGGGACAGGGAACTACGAGCAGTACTTC | CASSSGTGNYEQYF
14 | TRBJ2-7 | TRBD2 | TRBV7-2 | . | TGTGCCAGCAGCTTAGATGGCGGGGGCTACGAGCAGTACTTC | CASSLDGGGYEQYF
16 | TRBJ2-3 | . | TRBV2 | . | TGTGCCAGCAATAAGGAGCGGACCCTCGGCACAGATACGCAGTATTTT | CASNKERTLGTDTQYF
11 | TRBJ1-3 | . | TRBV30 | . | TGTGCCTGGGGACAGGGAAACACCATATATTTT | CAWGQGNTIYF
14 | TRBJ1-3 | TRBD1 | TRBV18 | . | TGTGCCAGCTCACAGGGACAGGGCGGAGACACCATATATTTT | CASSQGQGGDTIYF
18 | TRBJ2-1 | TRBD2 | TRBV9 | . | TGTGCCAGCAGCGTTGGACTAGCGGGAACTACGTCCTACAATGAGCAGTTCTTC | CASSVGLAGTTSYNEQFF
12 | TRBJ1-2 | . | TRBV3-1/TRBV3-2 | . | TGTGCCAGCAGCCCTCAACCAGGAGGCTACACCTTC | CASSPQPGGYTF
14 | TRBJ2-4 | . | TRBV2 | . | TGTGCCAGCAGTGAATCCGGCAGGGGAAACATTCAGTACTTC | CASSESGRGNIQYF
15 | TRBJ2-6 | . | TRBV3-1/TRBV3-2 | . | TGTGCCAGCAGCCCCGGGGTGTCTGGGGCCAACGTCCTGACTTTC | CASSPGVSGANVLTF